This entry lists 26 T cell receptor beta chains sequenced from one sample in a study of blood T cell repertoires in COVID-19. Sequencing was performed with immunoSEQ multiplex PCR; in TCRdb, only in-frame clones are kept and a portion is missing. The sample includes about 170,000 clones, approximately 87% seen only once; the top ten take roughly 11%. Sequencing was performed on peripheral blood. The receptors were sampled from a woman in her fifties or sixties with COVID-19, enrolled during active disease.

The chain has TRBV4-3 and TRBJ2-1, with D possibly matching TRBD1 (5 bases). Germline V gene lookup returns CDR1 LGHNA and CDR2 YSLEER. The CDR3 covers 14 residues. Deletions cut 0 bases from V and 6 bases from J, with 9 bases between. CDR3 amino acids: CASSQDGAVNEQFF. The CDR3 DNA follows: TGCGCCAGCAGCCAAGATGGGGCCGTCAATGAGCAGTTCTTC.

The chain recombines TRBV7-2 with TRBJ1-1; D may be TRBD1 (6 bases). Trimming left V 6 bases short and J 7 bases short, with 15 bases between. The CDR3 length is 13 residues. Per germline, CDR1 SGHTA and CDR2 FQGNSA. The CDR3 DNA is TGTGCCAGCAGTTTTAGACAGGTTGGTGAAGCTTTCTTT. Amino acid sequence: CASSFRQVGEAFF.

The chain carries TRBV5-1 and TRBJ2-2, with 9 bases that match TRBD2. CDR1 and CDR2 (germline): SGHRS, YFSETQ. V dropped 1 base and J dropped 4; count of bases not matched to a gene: 5. There are 16 residues in the CDR3. The CDR3 bases are TGCGCCAGCAGCTTGATAGCGGGAGTTAGCACCGGGGAGCTGTTTTTT. Translation: CASSLIAGVSTGELFF. The full variable domain, its missing parts supplied by reference TRBV5-1 and TRBJ2-2, is KAGVTQTPRYLIKTRGQQVTLSCSPISGHRSVSWYQQTPGQGLQFLFEYFSETQRNKGNFPGRFSGRQFSNSRSEMNVSTLELGDSALYLCASSLIAGVSTGELFFGEGSRLTVL.

J is TRBJ2-1 and V is TRBV27, with TRBD1 matching over 9 bases. The CDR3 runs to 18 residues. The trim removed 1 base at V and 8 bases at J, leaving 15 bases unmatched. CDR1 is MNHEY and CDR2 is SMNVEV in the germline V gene (reference sequence). CDR3 nucleotide sequence: TGTGCCAGCAGTTTATGGACTCGGTGGGACAGGGTGAGCTATGAGCAGTTCTTC. This translates into CASSLWTRWDRVSYEQFF.

As concerns this clone: Given the absence of the conserved phenylalanine or tryptophan at the CDR3 end, a read error is likely. Because the CDR3's place on the DNA is in doubt, the DNA is left out and the CDR3 is given as listed by TCRdb. The chain uses TRBV24-1 and TRBJ1-1. The germline CDR1 and CDR2 sequences are KGHDR and SFDVKD. The CDR3 is 8 residues long, ends included. The CDR3 loop is CATGGGIV.

V is TRBV7-2 and J is TRBJ1-2; D is ambiguous. The CDR3 consists of 11 residues. Trimming took 5 bases from V and 6 from J, leaving 7 bases between them. Germline loops: CDR1 SGHTA, CDR2 FQGNSA. The CDR3 region is CASSPVDGYTF. CDR3 DNA sequence: TGTGCCAGCAGCCCGGTAGATGGCTACACCTTC.

The gene calls are TRBV24-1 and TRBJ2-2; 9 nucleotides match TRBD2. This CDR3 spans 18 amino acids. Per germline, CDR1 KGHDR and CDR2 SFDVKD. The junction had 10 bases not matched to a gene; V was cut back by 5 bases and J by 1 base. Here the CDR3 DNA reads TGTGCCACCAGTGCCCCCTTTGGGCGGGAGGGGAACACCGGGGAGCTGTTTTTT. This encodes CATSAPFGREGNTGELFF.

The chain carries TRBV18 and TRBJ2-7; 9 nucleotides line up with TRBD1. This CDR3 contains 14 residues. V lost 3 bases, J lost 2 bases, and 2 bases stayed unmatched. CDR1 is KGHSH and CDR2 is LQKENI in the germline V gene. The CDR3 bases are TGTGCCAGCTCACCCGGGACAGGGACCTACGAGCAGTACTTC. Protein sequence: CASSPGTGTYEQYF.

The chain carries TRBV19 and TRBJ2-2, with D possibly being TRBD1 (6 bases). Per the germline V gene, CDR1 is LNHDA and CDR2 is SQIVND (reference sequence). Trimming shortened V by 3 bases and J by 7 bases, and 18 bases separated the two germline ends. The CDR3 loop spans 16 amino acids. The CDR3 bases are TGTGCCAGTAGTATGTTGGGGACAAGTGATAGCGGGGAGCTGTTTTTT. Protein: CASSMLGTSDSGELFF.

The chain carries TRBV5-6 and TRBJ2-7; D is perhaps TRBD2 (5 bases). CDR3 length: 15 amino acids. The V end was cut by 5 bases, the J end by 2 bases, with 17 bases between. CDR1 and CDR2 from the germline V gene are SGHDT and YYEEEE. The CDR3 here is CASRFRGVGPYEQYF. CDR3 DNA sequence: TGTGCCAGCAGATTCCGGGGAGTAGGTCCCTACGAGCAGTACTTC.

The V and J genes are TRBV15 and TRBJ1-2, with TRBD1 identical over 8 bases. J gave up 4 bases and V 1 base, and 2 bases lay outside the gene matches. Germline V CDR1 and CDR2: LNHNV, YYDKDF (reference sequence). The CDR3 extends over 14 amino acids. Here the CDR3 DNA reads TGTGCCACCAGCAGAGGTGGGACAGGCTATGGCTACACCTTC. It is translated as CATSRGGTGYGYTF.

This chain links TRBV29-1 with TRBJ2-3; no firm D call. The germline CDR1 and CDR2 sequences are SQVTM and ANQGSEA. Trimming took off 0 bases at V and 2 bases at J, with 6 bases between the two ends. The CDR3 has 13 amino acids. The chain's CDR3 is CSVEDLLTDTQYF. In DNA, the CDR3 is TGCAGCGTTGAAGATCTTCTCACAGATACGCAGTATTTT.

The genes are TRBV15 and TRBJ2-7; no definite D call. V lost 5 bases and J lost 0, with 5 bases in between. Germline V gene lookup returns CDR1 LNHNV and CDR2 YYDKDF (reference sequence). The CDR3 sequence is 12 residues long. DNA of the CDR3: TGTGCCACCAGCCCCAGCTCCTACGAGCAGTACTTC. It codes for CATSPSSYEQYF.

The chain links TRBV27 to TRBJ1-5; 9 nucleotides match TRBD1. With V trimmed by 6 bases and J by 7 bases, 7 bases remained unmatched. Germline CDR1 MNHEY, CDR2 SMNVEV (reference sequence). CDR3 length: 14 residues. The CDR3, as DNA: TGTGCCAGCAGAACCGGGACAGGGCAGCAGCCCCAGCATTTT. It yields the protein CASRTGTGQQPQHF.

The chain joins TRBV6-6 to TRBJ2-1; weak D call: TRBD2 (7 bases). The CDR3 sequence is 16 residues long. V dropped 5 bases and J dropped 3 bases, with 17 bases sitting between them. Germline assignment: CDR1 MNHNY and CDR2 SVGAGI (reference sequence). CDR3 sequence: CASSRFQGRDYNEQFF. The CDR3 region has the DNA TGTGCCAGCAGTCGATTTCAGGGGAGGGACTACAATGAGCAGTTCTTC.

The V gene is TRBV6-2 or TRBV6-3, the J gene TRBJ2-1; 16 nucleotides match TRBD2. This CDR3 spans 21 amino acids. V trimming: 3 bases; J trimming: 7 bases; junction bases outside the gene matches: 18. CDR1 and CDR2 (germline): MNHEY, SVGEGT. DNA for the CDR3: TGTGCCAGCAGTTATTTCCCTGACCCGGGACTAGCGGGAGGGCCTAGGAATGAGCAGTTCTTC. Residues: CASSYFPDPGLAGGPRNEQFF.

V and J are TRBV24-1 and TRBJ1-4; D gene uncertain. CDR1 is KGHDR and CDR2 is SFDVKD in the germline V gene. CDR3 length: 13 residues. Between the trimmed V and J ends, which lost 3 bases and 7 bases, there was a span of 8 bases. CDR3 region: CATSDPSSEKLFF. For the CDR3, the DNA is TGTGCCACCAGTGATCCTTCCTCTGAAAAACTGTTTTTT.

The chain recombines TRBV9 with TRBJ1-2, with a weak D call TRBD1 (5 bases). The germline V gene encodes CDR1 SGDLS and CDR2 YYNGEE. V dropped 4 bases and J dropped 6 bases, with 16 bases sitting between them. The CDR3 sequence is 14 residues long. The CDR3 spells CASSTSGFGNGYTF. As DNA, the CDR3 is TGTGCCAGCAGCACTTCAGGGTTTGGGAATGGCTACACCTTC. Full variable domain (outside the CDR3, taken from reference TRBV9 and TRBJ1-2): DSGVTQTPKHLITATGQRVTLRCSPRSGDLSVYWYQQSLDQGLQFLIQYYNGEERAKGNILERFSAQQFPDLHSELNLSSLELGDSALYFCASSTSGFGNGYTFGSGTRLTVV.

The chain couples TRBV5-1 to TRBJ2-2; D is perhaps TRBD2 (6 bases). The CDR3 spans 15 residues. Germline assignment: CDR1 SGHRS and CDR2 YFSETQ. The V and J ends lost 1 base and 2 bases respectively, with 9 bases between them. In DNA form, the CDR3 reads TGCGCCAGCAGCTTGACTAGCTCAAACACCGGGGAGCTGTTTTTT. Amino acid sequence: CASSLTSSNTGELFF.

This chain uses TRBV4-2 with TRBJ1-2; the match to TRBD1 covers 11 bases. The length of the CDR3 is 15 residues. The germline V gene encodes CDR1 LGHNA and CDR2 YNFKEQ. V dropped 8 bases and J dropped 6; count of bases not matched to a gene: 11. CDR3 bases: TGTGCCAGCTTCCCCGTTGGGACAGGGGGGGATGGCTACACCTTC. Protein: CASFPVGTGGDGYTF.

The gene calls are TRBV9 and TRBJ2-1; 16 nucleotides agree with TRBD2. Germline V gives CDR1 SGDLS, CDR2 YYNGEE. CDR3 size: 17 residues. With 5 bases clipped from V and 1 base from J, the junction kept 3 bases outside the gene matches. CDR3 region: CASRGLAGGGSYNEQFF. As DNA, the CDR3 is TGTGCCAGCAGGGGACTAGCGGGAGGGGGGTCCTACAATGAGCAGTTCTTC.

Turning to this clone: A junction end diverges from the germline sequence, so it may reflect a read error. The chain employs TRBV10-3 and TRBJ2-7; 11 positions agree with TRBD2. Germline lookup yields CDR1 ENHRY and CDR2 SYGVKD. CDR3 length: 17 amino acids. DNA of the CDR3: TGTGTCATCAGTGCGGGACTAGCGGAGGGAACGTTCTACGAGCAGTACTTC. Translating gives CVISAGLAEGTFYEQYF.

J is TRBJ2-5 and V is TRBV2; D may be TRBD2 (7 bases). The CDR3 is made up of 12 amino acids. Trimming shortened V by 8 bases and J by 5 bases, and 12 bases separated the two germline ends. Germline V gene sequence: CDR1 SNHLY, CDR2 FYNNEI. CDR3 bases: TGTGCCAGCTGGGGGAGGGGGGAGACCCAGTACTTC. It codes for CASWGRGETQYF.

This clone was observed a handful of times. The chain uses TRBV5-1 and TRBJ1-4; possibly TRBD1 for D (6 bases). V lost 1 base to trimming and J lost 2 bases, with 6 bases between them. Looked up from germline, CDR1 is SGHRS and CDR2 is YFSETQ. The CDR3 spans 14 residues. This CDR3 reads CASSLQGTNEKLFF. The CDR3 DNA is TGCGCCAGCAGCTTGCAGGGGACTAATGAAAAACTGTTTTTT. Full variable domain (missing parts from reference TRBV5-1 and TRBJ1-4): KAGVTQTPRYLIKTRGQQVTLSCSPISGHRSVSWYQQTPGQGLQFLFEYFSETQRNKGNFPGRFSGRQFSNSRSEMNVSTLELGDSALYLCASSLQGTNEKLFFGSGTQLSVL.

The V and J genes are TRBV29-1 and TRBJ2-1; possible D gene TRBD2, 5 bases. V lost 7 bases, J lost 7 bases, and 11 bases lay in between. CDR1 and CDR2 (germline): SQVTM, ANQGSEA. The CDR3 has 11 amino acids. As DNA, the CDR3 is TGCAGCGCTAACGGGGTGAATGAGCAGTTCTTC. Protein sequence: CSANGVNEQFF.

CDR3 sequence (DNA): TGTGCCATCAGAGTTGACAGGGGGCGTACGGATGAAGCTTTCTTT. This codes for CAIRVDRGRTDEAFF. The rearrangement uses TRBV10-3 and TRBJ1-1, with 10 nucleotides matching TRBD1. Germline CDR1 is ENHRY and CDR2 is SYGVKD. The ends lost 6 bases at V and 7 bases at J; junction bases unmatched: 11. This CDR3 is 15 amino acids long.